These 17 T cell receptor beta chains originate from one sample sequenced in a study of blood T cell repertoires in COVID-19. TCRdb's copy holds only in-frame clones and misses some; the assay was immunoSEQ multiplex PCR. The sample lists 150,000 to 200,000 clones; just under 90% were seen once. Material for sequencing was peripheral blood. The receptor set was obtained from a man aged 18 to 29 with active or convalescent COVID-19.

The V and J genes are TRBV11-3 and TRBJ2-3; 13 bases line up with TRBD2. CDR3 length equals 15 residues. Looked up from germline, CDR1 is SGHNT and CDR2 is YENEEA. Losses at the gene ends were 4 bases for V and 5 bases for J; bases not matched to a gene: 3. CDR3 nucleotide sequence: TGTGCCAGCAGCTCAGGACTAGCGGGAGAAGATACGCAGTATTTT. The encoded protein is CASSSGLAGEDTQYF.

The chain recombines TRBV6-2 or TRBV6-3 with TRBJ1-1; D might be TRBD1 (6 bases). Per the germline V gene, CDR1 is MNHEY and CDR2 is SVGEGT. Trimming shortened V by 5 bases and J by 1 base, and 14 bases separated the two germline ends. This CDR3 region has 15 residues. The CDR3: CASSPGQLANTEAFF. The CDR3 nucleotides are TGTGCCAGCAGTCCCGGACAGCTAGCGAACACTGAAGCTTTCTTT.

The V and J genes are TRBV14 and TRBJ2-1; the match to TRBD1 covers 8 bases. The CDR3 length is 17 residues. The ends lost 4 bases at V and 8 bases at J; junction bases unmatched: 16. The germline CDR1 and CDR2 sequences are SGHDN and FVKESK. The chain's CDR3 is CASSLPRTGLTLDEQFF. In DNA, the CDR3 is TGTGCCAGCAGCCTACCTAGGACAGGGCTAACCCTGGATGAGCAGTTCTTC.

V and J are TRBV27 and TRBJ2-7, with a possible D match to TRBD1 (5 bases). V gave up 4 bases and J gave up 5 bases, with 12 bases separating them. Looked up from germline, CDR1 is MNHEY and CDR2 is SMNVEV (reference sequence). CDR3 length: 13 residues. CDR3 in amino acids: CASSSGFMDEQYF. DNA of the CDR3: TGTGCCAGCAGTTCAGGGTTCATGGACGAGCAGTACTTC.

In DNA, the CDR3 is TGTGCCAGCAGTTACAGGGATGCCAAAAACATTCAGTACTTC. Protein product: CASSYRDAKNIQYF. The chain uses TRBV28 and TRBJ2-4; a weak D match, TRBD1 (6 bases). The CDR3 spans 14 residues. Trimming removed 4 bases from V and 1 base from J, with 8 bases in between. Germline CDR1 and CDR2: MDHEN and SYDVKM.

This chain connects TRBV27 to TRBJ2-1; 7 positions match TRBD1. The trim removed 5 bases at V and 0 bases at J, leaving 13 bases unmatched. Germline assignment: CDR1 MNHEY and CDR2 SMNVEV (reference sequence). This CDR3 has 18 residues. CDR3 amino acids: CASSRQGVGDRSYNEQFF. DNA of the CDR3: TGTGCCAGCAGTCGTCAGGGGGTGGGGGACCGCTCCTACAATGAGCAGTTCTTC.

The rearrangement links TRBV3-1 (or the pseudogene TRBV3-2) to TRBJ1-2, with D possibly TRBD1 on 6 matching bases. The germline V gene encodes CDR1 LGHDT and CDR2 YNNKEL (reference sequence). The V end was cut by 1 base, the J end by 6 bases, with 9 bases between. The length of the CDR3 is 13 residues. The CDR3 reads CASSQVNRDGYTF. In DNA, the CDR3 is TGTGCCAGCAGCCAAGTTAACAGGGATGGCTACACCTTC.

This rearrangement joins TRBV4-3 to TRBJ2-1, with TRBD2 as a possible D gene (7 bases). The CDR3 has 19 amino acids. The V gene lost 4 bases and the J gene lost 7 bases, with 29 bases spanning the gap. From germline, CDR1 is LGHNA and CDR2 YSLEER. CDR3 loop: CASSPTSRLRGGGQNEQFF. In nucleotides, the CDR3 is TGCGCCAGCAGCCCAACCTCCCGTCTCCGTGGGGGGGGGCAAAATGAGCAGTTCTTC.

The J gene is TRBJ1-2, the V gene TRBV12-3 or TRBV12-4; 7 bases line up with TRBD1. This CDR3 has 13 residues. Trimming at V came to 3 bases and at J to 4 bases, leaving 2 bases not matched to a gene. The CDR3, as DNA: TGTGCCAGCAGTTTCCAGGGGGGCTATGGCTACACCTTC. Its translation: CASSFQGGYGYTF.

This chain uses TRBV28 with TRBJ1-2; no clear D gene. The CDR3 covers 14 residues. V was shortened by 1 base and J by 2 bases, with 8 bases between the two germline ends. Looked up from germline, CDR1 is MDHEN and CDR2 is SYDVKM. The CDR3 DNA sequence: TGTGCCAGCAGTTTATTTAACAGAAACTATGGCTACACCTTC. It yields the protein CASSLFNRNYGYTF.

J is TRBJ2-5 and V is TRBV6-5, with a tentative D call TRBD2 (7 bases). V was shortened by 0 bases and J by 4 bases, with 9 bases between the two germline ends. The CDR3 totals 14 residues. Germline CDR1 MNHEY, CDR2 SVGAGI. CDR3 sequence (DNA): TGTGCCAGCAGTTACTCGGGGGGGCCAGAGACCCAGTACTTC. As protein: CASSYSGGPETQYF.

J is TRBJ1-5 and V is TRBV10-2; D uncertain. CDR3 size: 16 residues. Germline values: CDR1 WSHSY, CDR2 SAAADI. V was shortened by 6 bases and J by 0 bases, with 15 bases between the two germline ends. CDR3 residues: CASSPSPGYSNQPQHF. CDR3 coding DNA: TGCGCCAGCAGCCCCTCGCCCGGTTATAGCAATCAGCCCCAGCATTTT.

There are many counts of this clone. This sequence joins TRBV27 and TRBJ2-3; the D gene is possibly TRBD1 (5 bases). The CDR3 sequence is 13 residues long. The V gene lost 2 bases and the J gene lost 6 bases, with 9 bases spanning the gap. The germline V gene has CDR1 MNHEY and CDR2 SMNVEV (reference sequence). The CDR3 here is CASSLRGSDTQYF. The CDR3 DNA reads as TGTGCCAGCAGTTTAAGGGGATCGGATACGCAGTATTTT.

The CDR3 here is CSVEEGAATEAFF. In DNA, the CDR3 is TGCAGCGTTGAAGAGGGGGCGGCCACTGAAGCTTTCTTT. The gene calls are TRBV29-1 and TRBJ1-1; tentatively, D is TRBD1 (6 bases). V shed 0 bases and J shed 4 bases, with 9 bases lying between them. Germline-derived CDR1 and CDR2 are SQVTM and ANQGSEA. This CDR3 is 13 amino acids long.

The chain has TRBV5-1 and TRBJ2-1; TRBD2 aligns across 13 bases. The germline V gene has CDR1 SGHRS and CDR2 YFSETQ. CDR3 length: 15 amino acids. The V gene end was trimmed by 4 bases and the J gene end by 9 bases; junction bases not matched to a gene: 7. CDR3 loop: CASSATSGGALEQFF. The CDR3 nucleotides are TGCGCCAGCAGCGCCACTAGCGGGGGGGCCCTTGAGCAGTTCTTC.

V gene TRBV19 combines with J gene TRBJ1-5; 12 bases align to TRBD1. Germline-derived CDR1 and CDR2 are LNHDA and SQIVND (reference sequence). J gave up 5 bases and V 5 bases, and 4 bases lay outside the gene matches. The CDR3 spans 15 residues. In DNA, the CDR3 is TGTGCCAGTAGTCCGGGACAGGGGGCGTATCAGCCCCAGCATTTT. Protein product: CASSPGQGAYQPQHF. Based on the CDR3 plus reference TRBV19 and TRBJ1-5, the full variable domain is DGGITQSPKYLFRKEGQNVTLSCEQNLNHDAMYWYRQDPGQGLRLIYYSQIVNDFQKGDIAEGYSVSREKKESFPLTVTSAQKNPTAFYLCASSPGQGAYQPQHFGDGTRLSIL.

This clone occurred once. The rearrangement joins TRBV7-6 to TRBJ1-2; possibly TRBD1 for D (5 bases). Trimming removed 1 base from V and 7 bases from J, with 10 bases in between. The CDR3 contains 13 residues. From germline, CDR1 is SGHVS and CDR2 FNYEAQ. The CDR3 loop reads CASSLVGGTGYTF. CDR3 DNA sequence: TGTGCCAGCAGCTTAGTCGGGGGGACTGGCTACACCTTC. The full variable domain, rest sourced from reference TRBV7-6 and TRBJ1-2, is GAGVSQSPRYKVTKRGQDVALRCDPISGHVSLYWYRQALGQGPEFLTYFNYEAQQDKSGLPNDRFSAERPEGSISTLTIQRTEQRDSAMYRCASSLVGGTGYTFGSGTRLTVV.